One sample yielded the 22 T cell receptor beta chains listed below, sequenced in a study of regulatory T cells in long-lasting Graves disease. The time point was: newly diagnosed GD, antithyroid drugs for less than 3 months. Generation of the TCR library employed RNA extracted from PBMCs. CDR3-region Arm-PCR and iRepertoire HTBI primers produced the TCR beta libraries. From the multiplex PCR reads, TCRdb called clonotypes with MiXCR, one entry per CDR3 protein. The repertoire consists of about 540,000 distinct CDR3 sequences, with roughly 14% occurring once and the leading ten covering about 10%. These records were also assigned to another study, of T cells in Graves' hyperthyroidism and ophthalmopathy.

The specimen was peripheral blood mononuclear cells (PBMCs), collected at new diagnosis, from a patient treated with antithyroid drugs. The receptor set was obtained from a man aged 25-45 years with Graves disease.

Here the CDR3 reads CASRGGGPNEKLFF. CDR3 DNA sequence: TGTGCCAGCAGGGGCGGGGGACCGAATGAAAAACTGTTTTTT. The J gene is TRBJ1-4, the V gene TRBV7-2, with D possibly being TRBD1 (5 bases). V gave up 6 bases and J gave up 5 bases, with 13 bases separating them. The germline V gene encodes CDR1 SGHTA and CDR2 FQGNSA. CDR3 length: 14 amino acids.

Notes on this clonotype: A much larger clone is a single base away; this may be a read error. CDR3 coding DNA: TGTGCCAGCAGTCTAATCTCAGCGGAAGGGGCTCAGTACTTC. It encodes CASSLISAEGAQYF. The V gene is TRBV27, the J gene TRBJ2-5; D possibly matches TRBD1 or TRBD2 (5 bases each). The CDR3 runs to 14 residues. Germline V CDR1 and CDR2: MNHEY, SMNVEV (reference sequence). Trimming removed 5 bases at V and 11 bases at J, with 21 bases between.

The gene calls are TRBV27 and TRBJ1-3; D is unresolved. Germline V gives CDR1 MNHEY, CDR2 SMNVEV (reference sequence). This CDR3 contains 15 residues. The V end lost 3 bases, the J end lost 0 bases, and 9 bases lay between the germline ends. CDR3 in DNA: TGTGCCAGCAGTTTGACCGGTGCCTCTGGAAACACCATATATTTT. This gives the protein CASSLTGASGNTIYF.

This clonotype occurred many times. The chain has TRBV7-2 and TRBJ2-1; D is ambiguous. V lost 5 bases and J lost 3, with 14 bases in between. The germline V gene has CDR1 SGHTA and CDR2 FQGNSA. This CDR3 region has 15 residues. The CDR3: CASSSTSLGYNEQFF. The CDR3 DNA is TGTGCCAGCAGCAGTACCTCCTTAGGCTACAATGAGCAGTTCTTC.

This chain links TRBV28 with TRBJ2-7; TRBD2 is a possible D gene (7 bases). Per germline, CDR1 MDHEN and CDR2 SYDVKM. The CDR3 has 14 residues. Trimming removed 7 bases at V and 1 base at J, with 14 bases between. This CDR3 reads CASTLGGVSYEQYF. Written as DNA, the CDR3 is TGTGCCAGCACACTAGGGGGGGTATCCTACGAGCAGTACTTC.

This clonotype occurred many times. This chain joins TRBV2 and TRBJ2-7, with TRBD1 matching 10 bases. The length of the CDR3 is 14 residues. From germline, CDR1 is SNHLY and CDR2 FYNNEI. With V trimmed by 6 bases and J by 9 bases, 11 bases remained unmatched. The CDR3 reads CASRHTGTGVPQYF. For the CDR3, the DNA is TGTGCCAGCAGGCACACCGGGACAGGGGTTCCGCAGTACTTC.

Concerning this clonotype: A much larger clone lies a single base off, so this may be a read error. V usage is TRBV11-2 and J usage is TRBJ2-1; TRBD2 agrees at 8 bases. This CDR3 comprises 16 residues. CDR1 and CDR2 (germline): SGHAT, FQNNGV. As DNA, the CDR3 is TGTGCCGGCAGCTTAGAACGGGAGGGCAGACGCAATGAGCAGTTCTTC. Translation gives CAGSLEREGRRNEQFF.

To note about this clonotype: This may be a read error, as it is one base from a much larger clone. No conserved phenylalanine or tryptophan ends this CDR3, so it is likely a read error. This chain joins TRBV27 and TRBJ2-7; 7 bases fit TRBD1. Germline V gene lookup returns CDR1 MNHEY and CDR2 SMNVEV (reference sequence). Trimming at V came to 5 bases and at J to 7 bases, leaving 11 bases not matched to a gene. This CDR3 contains 14 residues. The CDR3 region is CASSRDRSLEEQYY. The CDR3 region has the DNA TGTGCCAGCAGTAGGGACAGATCTCTTGAAGAGCAGTACTAC.

This clonotype was seen many times. This chain links TRBV28 with TRBJ2-7; D unresolved. Germline values: CDR1 MDHEN, CDR2 SYDVKM. The CDR3 is 15 amino acids. Trimming cost V 2 bases and J 7 bases, with 18 bases left between them. CDR3 region: CASSLGTSRGGEQYF. The CDR3 DNA reads as TGTGCCAGCAGTTTAGGAACTTCCCGAGGTGGGGAGCAGTACTTC.

This clonotype was found many times. This chain links TRBV12-3 or TRBV12-4 with TRBJ2-7; tentatively, D is TRBD1 or TRBD2 (5 bases each). CDR3 length: 14 residues. The V end lost 6 bases, the J end lost 7 bases, and 19 bases lay between the germline ends. This chain's CDR3 is CASRTEITTGEQYF. The CDR3, as DNA: TGTGCCAGCAGGACAGAGATAACGACGGGAGAGCAGTACTTC.

This clonotype was counted only a few times. The J gene is TRBJ2-2, the V gene TRBV3-1; D not certain. The germline V and J ends were trimmed by 2 bases and 0 bases, with 4 bases remaining between them. The CDR3 sequence is 14 residues long. Per the germline V gene, CDR1 is LGHDT and CDR2 is YNNKEL (reference sequence). The CDR3 bases are TGTGCCAGCAGCCAACATACGAACACCGGGGAGCTGTTTTTT. It codes for CASSQHTNTGELFF.

This clonotype was found many times. The chain recombines TRBV7-3 with TRBJ2-3, with 11 bases lining up with TRBD2. Germline lookup yields CDR1 SGHTA and CDR2 FQGTGA. CDR3 length: 16 amino acids. J gave up 0 bases and V 5 bases, and 4 bases lay outside the gene matches. The DNA for the CDR3 is TGTGCCAGCAGCCCCCGACTAGCGGGAAGCACAGATACGCAGTATTTT. This encodes CASSPRLAGSTDTQYF.

The table lists this clonotype with a few counts. The rearrangement joins TRBV4-2 to TRBJ1-5; D unresolved. The CDR3 length is 16 residues. V gave up 1 base and J gave up 7 bases, with 17 bases separating them. Germline assignment: CDR1 LGHNA and CDR2 YNFKEQ. CDR3: CASSQVAGRARQPQHF. The CDR3 DNA is TGTGCCAGCAGCCAAGTTGCAGGAAGGGCTAGGCAGCCCCAGCATTTT.

This clonotype has ten or more counts. The CDR3 DNA follows: TGTGCCAGCAGCTTAGCGGGACAAAGAAAAGAGACCCAGTACTTC. Its translation: CASSLAGQRKETQYF. The chain is built from TRBV11-2 and TRBJ2-5, with D possibly matching TRBD1 (6 bases). With 1 base removed from V and 3 bases from J, the gap between germline ends came to 12 bases. Germline CDR1 reads SGHAT; CDR2 reads FQNNGV. This CDR3 is 15 amino acids long.

In its sample, this clonotype was seen many times. This chain uses TRBV29-1 with TRBJ2-7; D remains ambiguous. The CDR3 contains 15 residues. Germline-derived CDR1 and CDR2 are SQVTM and ANQGSEA. The germline V and J ends were trimmed by 0 bases and 1 base, with 13 bases remaining between them. CDR3: CSVEDQDSPSYEQYF. In nucleotides, the CDR3 is TGCAGCGTTGAAGATCAGGATAGTCCGTCCTACGAGCAGTACTTC.

This clonotype was counted many times. V is TRBV28 and J is TRBJ2-7; TRBD2 matches at 8 bases. Trimming at V came to 3 bases and at J to 1 base, leaving 8 bases not matched to a gene. Germline loops: CDR1 MDHEN, CDR2 SYDVKM. The CDR3 is 16 residues long. CDR3 protein: CASSLSGRLRSYEQYF. CDR3 nucleotide sequence: TGTGCCAGCAGTTTGAGCGGGAGATTACGGTCCTACGAGCAGTACTTC.

This clonotype has only one observation. The chain employs TRBV6-5 and TRBJ2-1; D assignment may be TRBD1 or TRBD2 (7 bases each). From germline, CDR1 is MNHEY and CDR2 SVGAGI. The CDR3 runs to 15 residues. V lost 0 bases and J 6 bases, leaving 12 bases between the germline ends. This CDR3 reads CASSYSWEGANEQFF. DNA of the CDR3: TGTGCCAGCAGTTACTCGTGGGAGGGGGCCAATGAGCAGTTCTTC.

This clonotype has a handful of counts. V is TRBV19 and J is TRBJ2-5, with TRBD2 matching 8 bases. J was trimmed by 2 bases and V by 2 bases; bases with no gene match: 7. Per the germline V gene, CDR1 is LNHDA and CDR2 is SQIVND (reference sequence). The CDR3 runs to 16 residues. DNA for the CDR3: TGTGCCAGTAGTATACGTACAGCGGGAGATCAAGAGACCCAGTACTTC. This codes for CASSIRTAGDQETQYF.

With regard to this clonotype: This may come from a read error, since a much larger clone is one base off. This sequence joins TRBV7-6 and TRBJ1-3; a weak D match, TRBD1 (6 bases). The CDR3 extends over 16 amino acids. Germline V gene lookup returns CDR1 SGHVS and CDR2 FNYEAQ. The CDR3 coding sequence is TGTGCCAGCAGCTTGCCGACAGGACGCTCTGGAAAGACCATATATTTT. It yields the protein CASSLPTGRSGKTIYF.

The genes are TRBV20-1 and TRBJ2-7; D is uncertain. Per germline, CDR1 DFQATT and CDR2 SNEGSKA (reference sequence). This CDR3 comprises 12 residues. CDR3 loop: CSSGPTTYEQYF. CDR3 DNA: TGCAGCTCCGGCCCAACGACCTACGAGCAGTACTTC.

In its sample, this clonotype was seen a few times. The CDR3 DNA sequence: TGTGCCAGCTCCTACCGGGGACAGGGGGCAGATACGCAGTATTTT. Translation gives CASSYRGQGADTQYF. This rearrangement joins TRBV28 to TRBJ2-3, with 11 bases that match TRBD1. The CDR3 loop spans 15 amino acids. V lost 8 bases, J lost 4 bases, and 8 bases stayed unmatched. Germline loops: CDR1 MDHEN, CDR2 SYDVKM.

The chain joins TRBV3-1 to TRBJ1-2; tentative D call: TRBD1 (6 bases). The CDR3 loop spans 13 amino acids. Germline V gives CDR1 LGHDT, CDR2 YNNKEL (reference sequence). V lost 6 bases, J lost 0 bases, and 8 bases lay in between. CDR3 nucleotide sequence: TGTGCCAGCAGAAAGGGGGCTAACTATGGCTACACCTTC. It encodes CASRKGANYGYTF.